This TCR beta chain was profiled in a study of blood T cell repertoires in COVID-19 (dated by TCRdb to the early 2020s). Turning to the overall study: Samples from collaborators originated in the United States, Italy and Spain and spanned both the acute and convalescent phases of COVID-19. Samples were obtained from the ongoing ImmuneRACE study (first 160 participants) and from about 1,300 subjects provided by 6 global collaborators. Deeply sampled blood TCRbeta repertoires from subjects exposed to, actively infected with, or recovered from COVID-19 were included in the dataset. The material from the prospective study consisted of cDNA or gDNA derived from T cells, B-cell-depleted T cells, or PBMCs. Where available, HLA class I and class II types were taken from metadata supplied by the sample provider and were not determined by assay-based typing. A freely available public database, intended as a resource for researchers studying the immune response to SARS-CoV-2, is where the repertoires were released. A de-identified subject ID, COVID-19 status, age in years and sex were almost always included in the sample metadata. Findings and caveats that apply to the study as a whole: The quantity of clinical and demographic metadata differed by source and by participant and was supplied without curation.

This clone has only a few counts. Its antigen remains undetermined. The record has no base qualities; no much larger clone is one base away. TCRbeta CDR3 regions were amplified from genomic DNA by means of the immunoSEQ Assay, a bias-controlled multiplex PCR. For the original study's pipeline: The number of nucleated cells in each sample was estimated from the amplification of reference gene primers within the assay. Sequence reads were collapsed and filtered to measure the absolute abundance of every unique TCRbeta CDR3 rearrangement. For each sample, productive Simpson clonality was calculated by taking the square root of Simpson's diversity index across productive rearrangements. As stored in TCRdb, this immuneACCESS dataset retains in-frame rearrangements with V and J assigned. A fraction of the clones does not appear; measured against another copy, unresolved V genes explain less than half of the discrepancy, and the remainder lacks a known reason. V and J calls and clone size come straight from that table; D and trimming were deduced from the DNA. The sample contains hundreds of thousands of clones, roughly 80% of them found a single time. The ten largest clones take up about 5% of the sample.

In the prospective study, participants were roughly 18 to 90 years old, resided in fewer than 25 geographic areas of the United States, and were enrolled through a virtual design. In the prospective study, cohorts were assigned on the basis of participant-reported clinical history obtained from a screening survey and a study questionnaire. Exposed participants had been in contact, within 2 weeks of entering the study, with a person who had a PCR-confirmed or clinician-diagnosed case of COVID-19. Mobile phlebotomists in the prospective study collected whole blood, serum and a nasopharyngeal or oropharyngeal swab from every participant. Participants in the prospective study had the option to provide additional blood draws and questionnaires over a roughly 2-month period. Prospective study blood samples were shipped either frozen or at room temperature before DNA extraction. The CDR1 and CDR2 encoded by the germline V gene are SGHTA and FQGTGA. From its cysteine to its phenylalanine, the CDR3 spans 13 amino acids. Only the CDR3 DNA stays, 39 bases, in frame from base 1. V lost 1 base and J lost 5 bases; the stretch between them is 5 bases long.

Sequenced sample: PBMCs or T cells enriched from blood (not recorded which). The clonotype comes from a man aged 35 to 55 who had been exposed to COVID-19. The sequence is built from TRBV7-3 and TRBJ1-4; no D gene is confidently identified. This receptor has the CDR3 CASSLRQNEKLFF. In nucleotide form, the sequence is TGTGCCAGCAGCTTAAGGCAGAATGAAAAACTGTTTTTT.